This TCR beta chain was profiled in a study of T cell responses to AZD1222 COVID-19 vaccine. Findings and caveats of the study: Along spike, vaccine-associated CD4 TCRs were found throughout, with dominance at 160-218 and 743-854. AZD1222 recipients seropositive at baseline numbered only five or six.

Generated by immunoSEQ multiplex PCR, the TCRdb table keeps only in-frame clones and is missing some. The sample holds about 110,000 clones, 80% to 95% seen once. On this clone: Antigen specificity is unknown.

Germline V gives CDR1 LNHDA, CDR2 SQIVND (reference sequence). This CDR3 is 15 amino acids long. V was pared by 3 bases and J by 2 bases, with 5 bases of the junction left unmatched. This chain links TRBV19 with TRBJ2-7, with TRBD2 identical over 9 bases. This receptor was obtained from an adult who received the AZD1222 COVID-19 vaccine. The sample consisted of peripheral blood, taken 28 days after the second AZD1222 dose. This CDR3 reads CASSMGASGAYEQYF. The CDR3, as DNA: TGTGCCAGTAGTATGGGGGCTAGCGGGGCCTACGAGCAGTACTTC.